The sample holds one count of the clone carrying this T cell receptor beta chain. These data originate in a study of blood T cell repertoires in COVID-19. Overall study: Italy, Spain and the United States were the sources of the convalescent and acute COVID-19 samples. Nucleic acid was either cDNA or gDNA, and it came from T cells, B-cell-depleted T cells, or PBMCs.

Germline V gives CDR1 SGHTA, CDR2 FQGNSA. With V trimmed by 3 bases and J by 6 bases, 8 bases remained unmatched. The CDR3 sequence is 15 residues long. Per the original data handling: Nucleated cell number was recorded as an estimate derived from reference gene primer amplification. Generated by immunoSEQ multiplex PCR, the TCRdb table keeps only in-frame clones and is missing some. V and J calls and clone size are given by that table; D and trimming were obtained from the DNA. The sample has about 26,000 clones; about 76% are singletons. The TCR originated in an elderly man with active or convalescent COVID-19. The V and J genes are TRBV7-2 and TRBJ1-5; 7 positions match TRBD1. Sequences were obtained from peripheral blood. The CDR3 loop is CASSFGGTEFQPQHF. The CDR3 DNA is TGTGCCAGCAGCTTCGGCGGGACAGAGTTTCAGCCCCAGCATTTT. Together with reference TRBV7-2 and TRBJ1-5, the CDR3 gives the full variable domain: GAGVSQSPSNKVTEKGKDVELRCDPISGHTALYWYRQSLGQGLEFLIYFQGNSAPDKSGLPSDRFSAERTGGSVSTLTIQRTQQEDSAVYLCASSFGGTEFQPQHFGDGTRLSIL.